This T cell receptor beta chain was recorded in a study of CD8+CD57+ T cells in acquired aplastic anemia. Patients chosen for sequencing had shown CD8+CD57+ cell expansion by flow cytometry. None of the patients had been given any therapy when their blood was sampled. Investigators profiled TCR beta VDJ and CDR3 from genomic DNA template. TCRdb reprocessed the reads with MiXCR, giving one entry per CDR3 protein. The table lists 200,000 to 300,000 distinct CDR3 sequences, 45% to 50% of them singletons. A few counts support this clonotype. Germline assignment: CDR1 GTSNPN and CDR2 SVGIG (reference sequence). The CDR3 loop spans 14 amino acids. V was trimmed by 4 bases and J by 2 bases, leaving 15 bases between them.

V and J are TRBV30 and TRBJ2-7; D tentatively reads TRBD1 or TRBD2 (6 bases each). This TCR came from a human donor with aplastic anemia. Material for sequencing was sorted CD4+, CD8+, or CD8+CD57+ T cells (not recorded which) from PBMCs. The CDR3, as DNA: TGTGCCTGGACAAGGGGGGAGAGGGCCTACGAGCAGTACTTC. Translation gives CAWTRGERAYEQYF.